This T cell receptor (beta chain) derives from a study of T cell changes during pregnancy in multiple sclerosis. V shed 10 bases, J shed 7 bases, and the junction held 16 bases outside the gene matches. Germline CDR1 and CDR2: MNHEY and SMNVEV (reference sequence). The CDR3 totals 16 residues. Method: immunoSEQ multiplex PCR; TCRdb's copy keeps in-frame clones and lacks some. The sample lists tens of thousands of clones, approximately 93% occurring once. This chain joins TRBV27 and TRBJ1-2; TRBD1 aligns across 12 bases. The receptor was derived from a female donor with multiple sclerosis, enrolled in a pregnancy study. This material consisted of peripheral blood, taken in the first trimester of pregnancy. The DNA for the CDR3 is TGTGCCACCAGAAAGCCGGGACAGGGGGCACGTGGTGGCTACACCTTC. Translated, it gives CATRKPGQGARGGYTF.